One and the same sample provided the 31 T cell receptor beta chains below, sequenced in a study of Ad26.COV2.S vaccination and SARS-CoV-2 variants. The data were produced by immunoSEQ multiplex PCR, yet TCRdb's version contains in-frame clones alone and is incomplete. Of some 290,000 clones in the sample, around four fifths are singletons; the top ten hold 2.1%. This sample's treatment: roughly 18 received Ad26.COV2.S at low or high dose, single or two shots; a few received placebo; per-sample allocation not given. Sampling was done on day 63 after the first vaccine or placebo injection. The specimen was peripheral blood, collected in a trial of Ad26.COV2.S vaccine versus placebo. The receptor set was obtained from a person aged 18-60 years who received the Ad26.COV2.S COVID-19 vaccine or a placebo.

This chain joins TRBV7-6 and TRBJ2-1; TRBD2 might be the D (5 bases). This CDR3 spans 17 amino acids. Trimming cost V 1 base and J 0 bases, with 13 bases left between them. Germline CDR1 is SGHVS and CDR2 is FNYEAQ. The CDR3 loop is CASSLDHPGSSYNEQFF. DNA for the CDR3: TGTGCCAGCAGCTTAGATCATCCGGGGAGCTCCTACAATGAGCAGTTCTTC.

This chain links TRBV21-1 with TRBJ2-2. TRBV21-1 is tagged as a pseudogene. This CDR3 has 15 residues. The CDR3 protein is CASSKQGCGTGELFF. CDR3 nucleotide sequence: TGTGCCAGCAGCAAACAGGGTTGCGGGACCGGGGAGCTGTTTTTT.

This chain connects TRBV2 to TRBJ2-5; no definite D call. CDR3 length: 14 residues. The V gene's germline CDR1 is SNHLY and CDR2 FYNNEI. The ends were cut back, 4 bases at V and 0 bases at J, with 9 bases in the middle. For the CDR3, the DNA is TGTGCCAGCAGTGTAGGACCGTACCAAGAGACCCAGTACTTC. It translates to CASSVGPYQETQYF.

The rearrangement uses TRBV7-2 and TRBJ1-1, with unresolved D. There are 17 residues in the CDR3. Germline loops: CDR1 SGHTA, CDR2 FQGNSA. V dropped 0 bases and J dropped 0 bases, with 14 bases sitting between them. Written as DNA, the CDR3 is TGTGCCAGCAGCTTAGCCGGGCAGGTTACTTTGAACACTGAAGCTTTCTTT. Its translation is CASSLAGQVTLNTEAFF.

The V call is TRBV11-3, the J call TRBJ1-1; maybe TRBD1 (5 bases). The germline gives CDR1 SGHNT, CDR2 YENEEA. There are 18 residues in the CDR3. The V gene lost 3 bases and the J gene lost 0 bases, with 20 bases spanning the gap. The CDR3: CASSFVGVPLSMNTEAFF. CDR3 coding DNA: TGTGCCAGCAGCTTCGTAGGGGTGCCCCTATCCATGAACACTGAAGCTTTCTTT.

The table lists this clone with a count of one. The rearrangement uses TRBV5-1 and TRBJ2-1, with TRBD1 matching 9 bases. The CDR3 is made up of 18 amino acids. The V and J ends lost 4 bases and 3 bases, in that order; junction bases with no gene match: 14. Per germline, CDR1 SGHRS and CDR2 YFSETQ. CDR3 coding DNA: TGCGCCAGCAGCGCAGCCCTTCTAGGACAGGGGATCTACAATGAGCAGTTCTTC. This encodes CASSAALLGQGIYNEQFF. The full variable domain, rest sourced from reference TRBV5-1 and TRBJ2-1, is KAGVTQTPRYLIKTRGQQVTLSCSPISGHRSVSWYQQTPGQGLQFLFEYFSETQRNKGNFPGRFSGRQFSNSRSEMNVSTLELGDSALYLCASSAALLGQGIYNEQFFGPGTRLTVL.

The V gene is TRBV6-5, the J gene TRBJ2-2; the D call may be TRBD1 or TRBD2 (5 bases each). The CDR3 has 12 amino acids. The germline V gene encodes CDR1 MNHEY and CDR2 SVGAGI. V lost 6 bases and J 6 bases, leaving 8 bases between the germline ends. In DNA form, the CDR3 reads TGTGCCAGCAGGGGGGTAGCCGGGGAGCTGTTTTTT. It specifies CASRGVAGELFF.

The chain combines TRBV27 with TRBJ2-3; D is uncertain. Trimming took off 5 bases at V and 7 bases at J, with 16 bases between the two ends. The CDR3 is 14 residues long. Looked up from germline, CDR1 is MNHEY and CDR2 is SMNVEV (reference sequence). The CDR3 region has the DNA TGTGCCAGCAGTCCTTCGGTGGTAGGTAATACGCAGTATTTT. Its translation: CASSPSVVGNTQYF.

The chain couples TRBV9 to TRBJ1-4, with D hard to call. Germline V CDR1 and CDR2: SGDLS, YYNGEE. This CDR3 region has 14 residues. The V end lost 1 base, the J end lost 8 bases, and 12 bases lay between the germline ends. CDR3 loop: CASSVIPIGEKLFF. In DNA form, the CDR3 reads TGTGCCAGCAGCGTAATCCCTATAGGGGAAAAACTGTTTTTT.

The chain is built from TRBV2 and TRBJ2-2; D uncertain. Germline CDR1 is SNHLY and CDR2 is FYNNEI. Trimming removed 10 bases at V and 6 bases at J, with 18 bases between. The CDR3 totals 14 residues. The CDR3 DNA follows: TGTGCCAACAAACCGAAAGGTCAGGCCGGGGAGCTGTTTTTT. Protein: CANKPKGQAGELFF.

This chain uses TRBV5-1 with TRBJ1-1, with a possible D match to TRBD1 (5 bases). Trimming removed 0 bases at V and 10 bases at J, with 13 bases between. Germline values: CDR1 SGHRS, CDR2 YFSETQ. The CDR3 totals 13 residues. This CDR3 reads CASSLGLNRGAFF. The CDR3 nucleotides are TGCGCCAGCAGCTTGGGACTCAATAGGGGAGCTTTCTTT.

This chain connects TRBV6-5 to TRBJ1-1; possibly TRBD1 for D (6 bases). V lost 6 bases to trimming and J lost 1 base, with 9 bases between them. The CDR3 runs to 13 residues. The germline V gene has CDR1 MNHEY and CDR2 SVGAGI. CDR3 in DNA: TGTGCCAGCAGGGCGGACAGGAACACTGAAGCTTTCTTT. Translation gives CASRADRNTEAFF.

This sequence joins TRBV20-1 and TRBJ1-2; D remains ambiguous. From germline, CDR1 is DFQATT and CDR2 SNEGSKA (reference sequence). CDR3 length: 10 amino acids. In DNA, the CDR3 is TGCACCGGTTCCTTGGATGGCTACACCTTC. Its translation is CTGSLDGYTF.

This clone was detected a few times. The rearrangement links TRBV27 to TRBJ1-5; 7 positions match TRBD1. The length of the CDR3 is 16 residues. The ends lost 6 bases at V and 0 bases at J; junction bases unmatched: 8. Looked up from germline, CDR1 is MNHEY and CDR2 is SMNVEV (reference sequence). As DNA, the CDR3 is TGTGCCAGCAGCACCGGGGACAGTTATAGCAATCAGCCCCAGCATTTT. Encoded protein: CASSTGDSYSNQPQHF.

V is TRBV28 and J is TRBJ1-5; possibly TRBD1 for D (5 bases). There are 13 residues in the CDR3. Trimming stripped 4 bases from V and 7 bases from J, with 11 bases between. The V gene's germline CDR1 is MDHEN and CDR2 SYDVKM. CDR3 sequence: CASSSGDRQPQHF. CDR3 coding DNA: TGTGCCAGCAGTTCCGGGGACCGGCAGCCCCAGCATTTT.

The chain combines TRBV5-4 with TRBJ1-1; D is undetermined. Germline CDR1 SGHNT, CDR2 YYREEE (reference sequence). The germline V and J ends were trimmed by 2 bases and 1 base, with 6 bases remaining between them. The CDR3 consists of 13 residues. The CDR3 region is CASSFDSNTEAFF. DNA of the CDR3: TGTGCCAGCAGCTTTGACTCGAACACTGAAGCTTTCTTT. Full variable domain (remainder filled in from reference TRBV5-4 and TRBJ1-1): ETGVTQSPTHLIKTRGQQVTLRCSSQSGHNTVSWYQQALGQGPQFIFQYYREEENGRGNFPPRFSGLQFPNYSSELNVNALELDDSALYLCASSFDSNTEAFFGQGTRLTVV.

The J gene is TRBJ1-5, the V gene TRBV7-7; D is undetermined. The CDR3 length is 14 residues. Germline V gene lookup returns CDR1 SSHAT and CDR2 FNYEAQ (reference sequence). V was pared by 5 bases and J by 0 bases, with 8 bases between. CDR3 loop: CASSRRVSNQPQHF. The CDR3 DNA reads TGTGCCAGCAGCCGGAGGGTTAGCAATCAGCCCCAGCATTTT.

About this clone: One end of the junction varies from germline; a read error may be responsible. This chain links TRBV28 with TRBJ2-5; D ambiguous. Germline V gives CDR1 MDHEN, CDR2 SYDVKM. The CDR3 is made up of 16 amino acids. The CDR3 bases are TGTGCCAGCAGTTCCCAGCATCCAAAGCCCCAAGAGTCCCAGTACTTC. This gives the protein CASSSQHPKPQESQYF.

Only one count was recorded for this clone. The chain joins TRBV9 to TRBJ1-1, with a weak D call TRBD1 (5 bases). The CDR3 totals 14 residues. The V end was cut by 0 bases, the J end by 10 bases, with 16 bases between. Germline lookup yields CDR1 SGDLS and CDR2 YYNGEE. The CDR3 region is CASSVEGQGRSAFF. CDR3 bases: TGTGCCAGCAGCGTAGAAGGACAAGGACGTTCAGCTTTCTTT.

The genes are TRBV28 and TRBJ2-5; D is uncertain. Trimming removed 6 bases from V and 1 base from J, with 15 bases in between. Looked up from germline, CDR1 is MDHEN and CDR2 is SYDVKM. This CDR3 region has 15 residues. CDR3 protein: CASSWPPGPQETQYF. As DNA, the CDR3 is TGTGCCAGCAGCTGGCCCCCAGGCCCCCAAGAGACCCAGTACTTC.

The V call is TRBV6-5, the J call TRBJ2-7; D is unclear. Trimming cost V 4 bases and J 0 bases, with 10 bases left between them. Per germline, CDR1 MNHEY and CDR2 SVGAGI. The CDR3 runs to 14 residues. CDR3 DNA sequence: TGTGCCAGCAGTTTAGGTTACCTCTCCTACGAGCAGTACTTC. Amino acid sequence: CASSLGYLSYEQYF.

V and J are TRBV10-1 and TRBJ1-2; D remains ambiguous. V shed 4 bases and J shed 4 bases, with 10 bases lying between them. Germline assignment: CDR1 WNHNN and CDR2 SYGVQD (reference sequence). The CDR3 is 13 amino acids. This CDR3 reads CASSVSRAYGYTF. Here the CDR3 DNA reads TGCGCCAGCAGTGTATCACGAGCCTATGGCTACACCTTC.

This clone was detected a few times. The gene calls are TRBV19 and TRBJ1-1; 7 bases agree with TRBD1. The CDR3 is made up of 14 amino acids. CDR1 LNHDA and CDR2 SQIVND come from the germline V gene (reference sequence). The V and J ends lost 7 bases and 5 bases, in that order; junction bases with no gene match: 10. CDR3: CASTLWGQRTEAFF. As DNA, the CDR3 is TGTGCCAGTACCCTCTGGGGACAGCGGACTGAAGCTTTCTTT.

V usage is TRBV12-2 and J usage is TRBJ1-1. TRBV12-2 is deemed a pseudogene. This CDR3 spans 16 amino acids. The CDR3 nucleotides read TGTGCAAGTCGCTTAAGATGGAGGTTGGGCCAGGAAGCATCTTTCTTT. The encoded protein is CASRLRWRLGQEASFF.

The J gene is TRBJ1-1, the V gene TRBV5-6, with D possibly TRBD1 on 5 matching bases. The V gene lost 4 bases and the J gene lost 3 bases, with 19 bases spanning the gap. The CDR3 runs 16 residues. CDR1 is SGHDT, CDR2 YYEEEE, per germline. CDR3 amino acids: CASSAEGGGVYTEAFF. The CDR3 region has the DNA TGTGCCAGCAGCGCGGAGGGCGGGGGGGTCTACACTGAAGCTTTCTTT.

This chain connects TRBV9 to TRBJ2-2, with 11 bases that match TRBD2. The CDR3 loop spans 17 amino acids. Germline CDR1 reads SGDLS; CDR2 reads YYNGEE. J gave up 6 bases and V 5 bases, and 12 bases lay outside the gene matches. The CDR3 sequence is CASSRLAGTGWSGELFF. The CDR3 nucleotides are TGTGCCAGCAGTCGACTAGCGGGGACGGGATGGTCCGGGGAGCTGTTTTTT.

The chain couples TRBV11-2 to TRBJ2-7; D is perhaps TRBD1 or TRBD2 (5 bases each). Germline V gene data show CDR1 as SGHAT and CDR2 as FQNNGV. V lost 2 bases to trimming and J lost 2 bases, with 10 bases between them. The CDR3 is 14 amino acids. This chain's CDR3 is CASSLTGPPYEQYF. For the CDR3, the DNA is TGTGCCAGCAGCTTAACGGGACCACCCTACGAGCAGTACTTC.

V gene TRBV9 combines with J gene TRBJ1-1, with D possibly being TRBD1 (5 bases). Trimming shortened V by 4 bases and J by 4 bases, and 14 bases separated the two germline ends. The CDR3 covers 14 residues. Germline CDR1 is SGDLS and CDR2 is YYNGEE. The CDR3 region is CASSRDAGTTEAFF. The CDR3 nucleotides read TGTGCCAGCAGCCGGGACGCTGGGACCACTGAAGCTTTCTTT.

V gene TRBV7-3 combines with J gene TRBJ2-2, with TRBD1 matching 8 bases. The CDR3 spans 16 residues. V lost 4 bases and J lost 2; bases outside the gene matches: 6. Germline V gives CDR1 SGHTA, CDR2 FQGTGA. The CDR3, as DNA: TGTGCCAGCAGCTCGACTACAGGGGGAAACACCGGGGAGCTGTTTTTT. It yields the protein CASSSTTGGNTGELFF.

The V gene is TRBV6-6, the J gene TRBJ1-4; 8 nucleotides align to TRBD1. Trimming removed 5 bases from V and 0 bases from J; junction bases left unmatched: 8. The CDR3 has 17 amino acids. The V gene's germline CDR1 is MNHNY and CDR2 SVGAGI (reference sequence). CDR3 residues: CASSQRQGLATNEKLFF. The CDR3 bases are TGTGCCAGCAGTCAGAGACAGGGGCTTGCAACTAATGAAAAACTGTTTTTT.

The DNA of the CDR3 is TGCGCCAGCAGCCCCGGGGGAGCGGGGGGTTACAATGAGCAGTTCTTC. Residues: CASSPGGAGGYNEQFF. The chain uses TRBV4-1 and TRBJ2-1; 9 positions agree with TRBD2. The CDR3 spans 16 residues. V was clipped by 4 bases and J by 4 bases; unmatched bases: 8. Looked up from germline, CDR1 is MGHRA and CDR2 is YSYEKL.